This T cell receptor (beta chain) stems from a study of preoperative IRX-2 immunotherapy in early breast cancer. Treatment denoted: preoperative locoregional IRX-2 cytokine immunotherapy. Patients received preoperative, locoregional IRX-2 cytokine immunotherapy in a phase Ib study. The CDR3 is made up of 15 amino acids. Repertoires were generated with immunoSEQ multiplex PCR, while TCRdb's copy carries only in-frame clones and drops some. The data show approximately 26,000 clones, with around 72% seen just once and less than 8% held by the top ten. The rearrangement uses TRBV22-1 and TRBJ2-3; the listed D gene, TRBD1, was not tested against the DNA. TRBV22-1 is a known pseudogene. The TCR sequence derives from a human donor with breast cancer. Sample: lymph node tissue, taken after IRX-2 immunotherapy. CDR3 DNA sequence: TGTGCCAGCAGATCAACAGGGGGCCCCACAGATACGCAGTATTTT. This encodes CASRSTGGPTDTQYF.